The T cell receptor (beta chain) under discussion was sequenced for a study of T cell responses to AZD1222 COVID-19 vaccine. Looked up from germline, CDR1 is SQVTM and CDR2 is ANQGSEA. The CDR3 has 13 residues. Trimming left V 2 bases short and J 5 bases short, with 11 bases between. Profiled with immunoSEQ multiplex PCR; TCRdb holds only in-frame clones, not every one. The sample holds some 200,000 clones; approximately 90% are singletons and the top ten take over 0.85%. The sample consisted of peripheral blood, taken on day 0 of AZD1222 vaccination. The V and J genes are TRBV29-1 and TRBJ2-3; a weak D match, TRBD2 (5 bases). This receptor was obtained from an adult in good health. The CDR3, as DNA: TGCAGCGTTGAACCCGGGATTAAAGATACGCAGTATTTT. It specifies CSVEPGIKDTQYF.